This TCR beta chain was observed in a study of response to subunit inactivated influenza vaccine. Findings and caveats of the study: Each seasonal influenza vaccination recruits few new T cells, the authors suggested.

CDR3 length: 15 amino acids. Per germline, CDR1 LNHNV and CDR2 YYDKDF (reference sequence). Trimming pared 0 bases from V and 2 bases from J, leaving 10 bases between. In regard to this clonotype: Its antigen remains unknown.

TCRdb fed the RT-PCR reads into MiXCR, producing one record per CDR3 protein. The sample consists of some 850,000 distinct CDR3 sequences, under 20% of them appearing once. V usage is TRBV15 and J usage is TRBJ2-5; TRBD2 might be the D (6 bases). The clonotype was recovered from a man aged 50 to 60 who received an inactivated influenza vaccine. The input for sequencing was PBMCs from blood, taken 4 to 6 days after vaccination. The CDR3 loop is CATSRDLALQETQYF. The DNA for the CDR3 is TGTGCCACCAGCAGAGATCTAGCGTTACAAGAGACCCAGTACTTC. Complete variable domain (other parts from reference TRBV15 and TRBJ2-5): DAMVIQNPRYQVTQFGKPVTLSCSQTLNHNVMYWYQQKSSQAPKLLFHYYDKDFNNEADTPDNFQSRRPNTSFCFLDIRSPGLGDTAMYLCATSRDLALQETQYFGPGTRLLVL.